Each of the 30 T cell receptor beta chains below was sequenced from the same sample in a study of cytomegalovirus exposure and HLA in healthy donors. In the PCR, 60 Vbeta and 13 Jbeta primers were used. Profiled with immunoSEQ multiplex PCR; TCRdb holds only in-frame clones, not every one. The table records under 250,000 clones, 76% of them present only once. Sequencing used PBMCs. The receptors here all came from a man younger than 35 in good health and CMV-seronegative.

The rearrangement joins TRBV7-2 to TRBJ2-3; TRBD2 matches at 7 bases. J lost 5 bases, V lost 1 base, and 9 bases had no gene match. This CDR3 is built from 16 residues. Germline V gene data show CDR1 as SGHTA and CDR2 as FQGNSA. CDR3 DNA sequence: TGTGCCAGCAGCTTAGGCTGGGGGGGTAGGGAAGATACGCAGTATTTT. It specifies CASSLGWGGREDTQYF.

Points on this clone: The junction differs from germline at one of its ends, possibly a read error. The chain combines TRBV28 with TRBJ2-7, with 15 nucleotides matching TRBD2. The CDR3 has 14 residues. CDR1 and CDR2 (germline): MDHEN, SYDVKM. CDR3 nucleotides: TGTGCCAGCAGTTCTACAGGGACTAGCGGGAGGACGATCTTC. Its translation: CASSSTGTSGRTIF.

The chain combines TRBV7-2 with TRBJ2-7; TRBD2 matches at 8 bases. V dropped 5 bases and J dropped 2; count of bases not matched to a gene: 5. Germline V gene data show CDR1 as SGHTA and CDR2 as FQGNSA. The CDR3 has 14 amino acids. CDR3 DNA: TGTGCCAGCAGCCTGCTCGGGAGGGCCTACGAGCAGTACTTC. The encoded protein is CASSLLGRAYEQYF.

A few counts support this clone. This chain connects TRBV7-8 to TRBJ2-7, with TRBD1 matching 10 bases. The germline gives CDR1 SGHVS, CDR2 FQNEAQ. CDR3 size: 17 residues. V shed 2 bases, J shed 7 bases, and the junction held 14 bases outside the gene matches. The CDR3 DNA is TGTGCCAGCAGCTTACGTCCTCCGGGACAGGGGACGGAAGAGCAGTACTTC. Protein sequence: CASSLRPPGQGTEEQYF.

V is TRBV9 and J is TRBJ1-5, with D possibly being TRBD1 (6 bases). This CDR3 has 15 amino acids. The germline gives CDR1 SGDLS, CDR2 YYNGEE. Trimming removed 3 bases at V and 1 base at J, with 11 bases between. Written as DNA, the CDR3 is TGTGCCAGCAGCGCGTCCGGGACAAGCAATCAGCCCCAGCATTTT. Translating it yields CASSASGTSNQPQHF. The variable domain in full, completed from reference TRBV9 and TRBJ1-5, reads DSGVTQTPKHLITATGQRVTLRCSPRSGDLSVYWYQQSLDQGLQFLIQYYNGEERAKGNILERFSAQQFPDLHSELNLSSLELGDSALYFCASSASGTSNQPQHFGDGTRLSIL.

The chain links TRBV6-5 to TRBJ1-1; possibly TRBD1 for D (6 bases). Germline assignment: CDR1 MNHEY and CDR2 SVGAGI. CDR3 size: 15 residues. The V and J ends lost 4 bases and 1 base respectively, with 13 bases between them. CDR3 sequence reads: CASSLNRDSNTEAFF. In nucleotides, the CDR3 is TGTGCCAGCAGTTTAAACAGGGATTCGAACACTGAAGCTTTCTTT.

The genes are TRBV7-6 and TRBJ2-3; 13 bases fit TRBD2. V lost 5 bases, J lost 1 base, and 9 bases stayed unmatched. The CDR3 is 18 residues long. Germline CDR1 and CDR2: SGHVS and FNYEAQ. Written as DNA, the CDR3 is TGTGCCAGCAGCCCACCGGGACTAGCGGGGAGCGGCACAGATACGCAGTATTTT. Translating it yields CASSPPGLAGSGTDTQYF. The full variable domain, rest sourced from reference TRBV7-6 and TRBJ2-3, is GAGVSQSPRYKVTKRGQDVALRCDPISGHVSLYWYRQALGQGPEFLTYFNYEAQQDKSGLPNDRFSAERPEGSISTLTIQRTEQRDSAMYRCASSPPGLAGSGTDTQYFGPGTRLTVL.

The chain joins TRBV7-8 to TRBJ1-1; D is ambiguous. The ends were cut back, 4 bases at V and 0 bases at J, with 6 bases in the middle. The V gene's germline CDR1 is SGHVS and CDR2 FQNEAQ. There are 13 residues in the CDR3. CDR3 in DNA: TGTGCCAGCAGCTCCCATTTGAACACTGAAGCTTTCTTT. Translated: CASSSHLNTEAFF.

This chain uses TRBV29-1 with TRBJ2-5; 10 positions agree with TRBD1. TRBJ2-7 matches the DNA end more closely, so the J call is doubtful. The CDR3 has 14 amino acids. CDR1 and CDR2 from the germline V gene are SQVTM and ANQGSEA. CDR3 DNA sequence: TGCAGCGTGGCCGTGGGACAGGGGTTCGACGAGCAGTACTTC. Its translation: CSVAVGQGFDEQYF.

This clone was picked up one time. V is TRBV5-1 and J is TRBJ2-7; TRBD2 matches at 8 bases. Germline CDR1 and CDR2: SGHRS and YFSETQ. This CDR3 spans 16 amino acids. After removal of 3 bases from V and 4 bases from J, the junction contained 12 bases not matched to a gene. The CDR3 sequence: CASSSAPGTSFYEQYF. CDR3 bases: TGCGCCAGCAGCTCAGCCCCCGGGACTAGTTTTTACGAGCAGTACTTC.

This clone was seen more than once but under ten times. This sequence joins TRBV30 and TRBJ1-2; a weak D match, TRBD1 (5 bases). Germline V gene sequence: CDR1 GTSNPN, CDR2 SVGIG (reference sequence). The CDR3 consists of 14 residues. The V end was cut by 2 bases, the J end by 4 bases, with 14 bases between. The CDR3 here is CAWSLGGSSYGYTF. For the CDR3, the DNA is TGTGCCTGGAGTTTGGGGGGGTCAAGCTATGGCTACACCTTC.

The V call is TRBV29-1, the J call TRBJ2-7; 7 bases agree with TRBD1. Germline values: CDR1 SQVTM, CDR2 ANQGSEA. V trimming: 7 bases; J trimming: 4 bases; junction bases outside the gene matches: 10. This CDR3 is 13 amino acids long. CDR3 amino acids: CSASTGIRYEQYF. The CDR3 DNA is TGCAGCGCCTCGACAGGGATAAGGTACGAGCAGTACTTC.

The chain has TRBV6-5 and TRBJ1-6; D remains unclear. CDR1 is MNHEY and CDR2 is SVGAGI in the germline V gene. The CDR3 has 14 residues. Trimming left V 0 bases short and J 5 bases short, with 5 bases between. The CDR3 region has the DNA TGTGCCAGCAGTTACTCGGGAGATAATTCACCCCTCCACTTT. Protein sequence: CASSYSGDNSPLHF.

The V gene is TRBV7-9, the J gene TRBJ2-5; D might be TRBD1 (6 bases). Trimming took 6 bases from V and 5 from J, leaving 10 bases between them. The germline V gene encodes CDR1 SEHNR and CDR2 FQNEAQ (reference sequence). This CDR3 spans 12 amino acids. The CDR3 coding sequence is TGTGCCAGCAGTACAGGGTACGAGACCCAGTACTTC. The encoded protein is CASSTGYETQYF.

The chain links TRBV2 to TRBJ2-3; 10 nucleotides match TRBD2. The V and J ends lost 3 bases and 6 bases, in that order; junction bases with no gene match: 6. CDR3 length equals 15 residues. Germline CDR1 is SNHLY and CDR2 is FYNNEI. DNA of the CDR3: TGTGCCAGCAGTGAGCGGGGGACTAGCGTCGATACGCAGTATTTT. This codes for CASSERGTSVDTQYF.

This sequence joins TRBV5-6 and TRBJ2-7; 9 bases line up with TRBD1. This CDR3 comprises 16 residues. Trimming cost V 1 base and J 9 bases; bases outside gene matches: 14. From germline, CDR1 is SGHDT and CDR2 YYEEEE. The CDR3 reads CASSLWDRVENVGQYF. The CDR3 bases are TGTGCCAGCAGCTTGTGGGACAGGGTAGAAAATGTGGGGCAGTACTTC.

This clone appeared a single time. The V call is TRBV4-1, the J call TRBJ2-7, with 7 bases matching TRBD1. The germline V gene encodes CDR1 MGHRA and CDR2 YSYEKL. V dropped 5 bases and J dropped 2; count of bases not matched to a gene: 9. The CDR3 runs 15 residues. Here the CDR3 reads CASSDRQGGTYEQYF. The CDR3 DNA reads TGCGCCAGCAGCGACCGACAGGGTGGAACCTACGAGCAGTACTTC.

The chain uses TRBV5-1 and TRBJ2-7, with TRBD1 matching over 7 bases. CDR3 length: 13 amino acids. The germline V gene has CDR1 SGHRS and CDR2 YFSETQ. The V segment lost 3 bases and the J segment 1 base; nucleotides outside the gene matches: 1. The CDR3 loop is CASSWDRSYEQYF. CDR3 sequence (DNA): TGCGCCAGCAGCTGGGACAGATCCTACGAGCAGTACTTC.

This clone was recorded only once. The rearrangement uses TRBV28 and TRBJ2-1; the D gene is possibly TRBD1 (7 bases). This CDR3 contains 12 residues. In germline, CDR1 is MDHEN, CDR2 SYDVKM. Trimming took off 4 bases at V and 12 bases at J, with 13 bases between the two ends. As DNA, the CDR3 is TGTGCCAGCAGTTATCAGGGGGGACGGCAGTTCTTC. Encoded protein: CASSYQGGRQFF.

CDR3 coding DNA: TGTGCCAGCAGCCCCACCGGGGGTTCTTCGGTGAGTGGCTACACCTTC. It is translated as CASSPTGGSSVSGYTF. The rearrangement links TRBV11-1 to TRBJ1-2, with a tentative D call TRBD1 (5 bases). V dropped 5 bases and J dropped 7 bases, with 23 bases sitting between them. The CDR3 runs to 16 residues. Germline CDR1 reads SGHAT; CDR2 reads FQDESV (reference sequence).

This clone occurred once. The chain recombines TRBV7-3 with TRBJ2-7; D gene unclear. Germline V gene lookup returns CDR1 SGHTA and CDR2 FQGTGA. The CDR3 covers 13 residues. Trimming left V 5 bases short and J 3 bases short, with 11 bases between. The chain's CDR3 is CASSLRGDYEQYF. DNA of the CDR3: TGTGCCAGCAGCCTCCGCGGAGACTACGAGCAGTACTTC.

The chain recombines TRBV9 with TRBJ2-3; 16 positions agree with TRBD2. CDR3 length: 19 amino acids. Unmatched junction bases numbered 11, after V lost 3 bases and J lost 4 bases. Germline V lookup: CDR1 SGDLS, CDR2 YYNGEE. The CDR3, as DNA: TGTGCCAGCAGCGCGAATACGGGACTAGCGGGAGGGCCCGCAGATACGCAGTATTTT. Its translation is CASSANTGLAGGPADTQYF.

This clone was observed a handful of times. J is TRBJ2-7 and V is TRBV6-1, with D perhaps matching TRBD2 (5 bases). The CDR3 loop spans 12 amino acids. CDR1 is MNHNS and CDR2 is SASEGT in the germline V gene. V was trimmed by 6 bases and J by 1 base, leaving 7 bases between them. The CDR3 nucleotides are TGTGCCAGCAGCCAGCGGTCCTACGAGCAGTACTTC. Protein product: CASSQRSYEQYF.

This clone was observed a single time. The V call is TRBV27, the J call TRBJ1-2; 7 bases map to TRBD1. J lost 1 base, V lost 8 bases, and 4 bases had no gene match. The CDR3 contains 13 residues. Germline V gene lookup returns CDR1 MNHEY and CDR2 SMNVEV (reference sequence). The CDR3 protein is CASGTASNYGYTF. Written as DNA, the CDR3 is TGTGCCAGCGGGACAGCGAGTAACTATGGCTACACCTTC.

The DNA of the CDR3 is TGTGCCAGCAGCGAGGGGACAGCATCCTACGAGCAGTACTTC. It yields the protein CASSEGTASYEQYF. The chain carries TRBV9 and TRBJ2-7; 7 bases are a match to TRBD1. The V gene's germline CDR1 is SGDLS and CDR2 YYNGEE. This CDR3 has 14 residues. The ends lost 3 bases at V and 1 base at J; junction bases unmatched: 4.

The rearrangement uses TRBV4-2 and TRBJ2-3; D perhaps matches TRBD1 (5 bases). The CDR3 spans 15 residues. The germline V gene has CDR1 LGHNA and CDR2 YNFKEQ. The V and J ends lost 1 base and 5 bases respectively, with 13 bases between them. Here the CDR3 reads CASSQVGPIGDTQYF. CDR3 DNA sequence: TGTGCCAGCAGCCAAGTGGGGCCCATAGGAGATACGCAGTATTTT.

The chain has TRBV6-5 and TRBJ2-5, with D possibly TRBD2 on 6 matching bases. The J call is uncertain, as TRBJ2-7 better fits the DNA end. Per the germline V gene, CDR1 is MNHEY and CDR2 is SVGAGI. The CDR3 contains 11 residues. CDR3 nucleotide sequence: TGTGCCAGCAGTGGCGGGAACGAGCAGTACTTC. This sequence encodes CASSGGNEQYF.

This clone was found a few times. V and J are TRBV5-1 and TRBJ2-7, with 13 bases lining up with TRBD2. The CDR3 is made up of 15 amino acids. Germline-derived CDR1 and CDR2 are SGHRS and YFSETQ. V was pared by 8 bases and J by 0 bases, with 5 bases of the junction left unmatched. The CDR3 protein is CASSGLAGSSYEQYF. Here the CDR3 DNA reads TGCGCCAGTTCGGGACTAGCGGGGAGCTCCTACGAGCAGTACTTC.

The chain recombines TRBV28 with TRBJ1-2; maybe TRBD1 (5 bases). Germline V gene sequence: CDR1 MDHEN, CDR2 SYDVKM. V was trimmed by 7 bases and J by 4 bases, leaving 16 bases between them. This CDR3 has 14 amino acids. The CDR3 DNA follows: TGTGCCAGCACCCCCAGTTCCAGGGTCTATGGCTACACCTTC. It yields the protein CASTPSSRVYGYTF.

The rearrangement uses TRBV27 and TRBJ2-7, with D perhaps matching TRBD2 (6 bases). The CDR3 extends over 13 amino acids. V dropped 5 bases and J dropped 6 bases, with 14 bases sitting between them. The germline gives CDR1 MNHEY, CDR2 SMNVEV (reference sequence). The CDR3, as DNA: TGTGCCAGCAGTGTCCAGGGAGGTAGCGAGCAGTACTTC. Its translation: CASSVQGGSEQYF.